Listed here are 27 T cell receptor beta chains from one sample, sequenced in a study of blood T cells in healthy people across ages (dated by TCRdb to about 2015). The library relied on 5' RACE. This sample was sequenced with an Illumina HiSeq 2500. A second about 6 to 11 cycle PCR used a sample-barcoded 5' primer and a J-beta primer mix. TCRdb applied fastp at Q25 and MiXCR to the public reads, then kept only in-frame beta chains. Rows with a matching CDR3 protein are joined into one entry that keeps the most common DNA and genes. This sample holds 1.5 million to 2 million distinct CDR3 sequences; roughly 27% were observed only once. Roughly 8% of the sample lies in the top ten. The specimen was blood. The receptors stem from a woman aged 30 to 39 in good health.

The chain uses TRBV7-2 and TRBJ2-1, with 8 nucleotides matching TRBD1. The CDR3 has 16 amino acids. Trimming cost V 1 base and J 7 bases; bases outside gene matches: 9. In germline, CDR1 is SGHTA, CDR2 FQGNSA. The CDR3 is CASSLGGVRGRNEQFF. The CDR3, as DNA: TGTGCCAGCAGCTTAGGTGGGGTCAGGGGGCGGAATGAGCAGTTCTTC.

This chain connects TRBV20-1 to TRBJ2-1; 7 bases match TRBD2. The DNA matches TRBJ2-7 better at its end, which makes the J call doubtful. The CDR3 consists of 15 residues. Germline V lookup: CDR1 DFQATT, CDR2 SNEGSKA (reference sequence). The CDR3 DNA is TGCAGTGCTAGGGGACGAGCGGGAACCTACAATGAGCAGTACTTC. Its protein product is CSARGRAGTYNEQYF.

The chain is built from TRBV6-2 or TRBV6-3 and TRBJ2-1; 8 positions match TRBD1. The junction had 10 bases not matched to a gene; V was cut back by 2 bases and J by 10 bases. Germline lookup yields CDR1 MNHEY and CDR2 SVGEGT. The length of the CDR3 is 15 residues. The DNA of the CDR3 is TGTGCCAGCAGTTACCTATCCGGGACAGGAGGCGAGCAGTTCTTC. Encoded protein: CASSYLSGTGGEQFF.

This chain uses TRBV11-2 with TRBJ2-2; D gene unclear. The V and J ends lost 3 bases and 7 bases respectively, with 9 bases between them. CDR1 is SGHAT, CDR2 FQNNGV, per germline. The CDR3 sequence is 13 residues long. CDR3 in DNA: TGTGCCAGCAGCTTTTCCGGCGGCGGGGAGCTGTTTTTT. Translated: CASSFSGGGELFF.

The CDR3 spells CSVEGRARTEAFF. In nucleotides, the CDR3 is TGCAGCGTTGAAGGCAGGGCGAGGACTGAAGCTTTCTTT. The V call is TRBV29-1, the J call TRBJ1-1, with D possibly matching TRBD1 (5 bases). The CDR3 runs to 13 residues. Germline loops: CDR1 SQVTM, CDR2 ANQGSEA. Between the trimmed V and J ends, which lost 1 base and 5 bases, there was a span of 11 bases.

In regard to this clonotype: A read error may be the cause here, since a much bigger clone is one base away. The genes are TRBV29-1 and TRBJ2-1; 10 nucleotides align to TRBD2. The CDR3 extends over 14 amino acids. Germline CDR1 SQVTM, CDR2 ANQGSEA. V gave up 5 bases and J gave up 8 bases; unmatched junction bases: 9. Written as DNA, the CDR3 is TGCAGCGTTTATACGGCTAGCGGGAGAGATGAGCAGTTCTTC. Protein: CSVYTASGRDEQFF.

The table lists this clonotype with many counts. V and J are TRBV9 and TRBJ2-7; possibly TRBD2 for D (5 bases). Germline V gene lookup returns CDR1 SGDLS and CDR2 YYNGEE. The CDR3 covers 12 residues. The germline V and J ends were trimmed by 3 bases and 5 bases, with 9 bases remaining between them. For the CDR3, the DNA is TGTGCCAGCAGCGCGCGAGGGAACGAGCAGTACTTC. Its translation is CASSARGNEQYF.

In this sample, this clonotype turned up a few times. The chain joins TRBV20-1 to TRBJ2-2; no firm D call. The V and J ends lost 3 bases and 3 bases respectively, with 5 bases between them. Germline CDR1 reads DFQATT; CDR2 reads SNEGSKA (reference sequence). The CDR3 contains 12 residues. The CDR3 bases are TGCAGTGCTAGTCCAGACACCGGGGAGCTGTTTTTT. Translated: CSASPDTGELFF.

The chain employs TRBV6-1 and TRBJ1-5; D uncertain. The germline CDR1 and CDR2 sequences are MNHNS and SASEGT. The ends were cut back, 3 bases at V and 1 base at J, with 10 bases in the middle. This CDR3 is built from 15 residues. The CDR3 loop reads CASSDDAGSNQPQHF. CDR3 DNA: TGTGCCAGCAGTGATGATGCTGGGAGCAATCAGCCCCAGCATTTT.

This chain uses TRBV20-1 with TRBJ1-4; maybe TRBD1 (6 bases). The CDR3 is 12 residues long. Deletions cut 0 bases from V and 8 bases from J, with 7 bases between. Germline V gives CDR1 DFQATT, CDR2 SNEGSKA (reference sequence). For the CDR3, the DNA is TGCAGTGCTAGAGATCAGGGGGAAAAACTGTTTTTT. Protein product: CSARDQGEKLFF.

The CDR3 here is CASSPPGQGAAGYTF. The CDR3 bases are TGTGCCAGCAGCCCCCCGGGACAGGGGGCGGCTGGCTACACCTTC. The chain recombines TRBV28 with TRBJ1-2; 12 bases align to TRBD1. J lost 7 bases, V lost 6 bases, and 9 bases had no gene match. The CDR3 contains 15 residues. CDR1 and CDR2 (germline): MDHEN, SYDVKM.

This clonotype was counted between two and nine times. J is TRBJ2-7 and V is TRBV12-3 or TRBV12-4; 9 nucleotides line up with TRBD1. With V trimmed by 6 bases and J by 5 bases, 11 bases remained unmatched. The CDR3 length is 15 residues. The CDR3 protein is CASSLRGTGKNEQYF. In nucleotides, the CDR3 is TGTGCCAGCAGCCTTCGAGGGACAGGGAAAAACGAGCAGTACTTC.

This clonotype came up a few times. The rearrangement links TRBV20-1 to TRBJ1-1; TRBD1 aligns across 9 bases. Germline V gene sequence: CDR1 DFQATT, CDR2 SNEGSKA (reference sequence). Losses at the gene ends were 5 bases for V and 3 bases for J; bases not matched to a gene: 7. The CDR3 loop spans 14 amino acids. The CDR3 nucleotides are TGCAGTGCTCCACGAGGACAGGGGTACACTGAAGCTTTCTTT. This translates into CSAPRGQGYTEAFF.

This clonotype has a count of ten or more. The chain recombines TRBV11-2 with TRBJ2-7; D remains ambiguous. Germline CDR1 is SGHAT and CDR2 is FQNNGV. V lost 3 bases and J lost 3, with 12 bases in between. This CDR3 has 14 amino acids. CDR3 amino acids: CASSFGDSYYEQYF. The CDR3 DNA is TGTGCCAGCAGCTTCGGTGATAGCTACTACGAGCAGTACTTC.

This clonotype was detected once. The chain joins TRBV20-1 to TRBJ2-3; 15 nucleotides line up with TRBD2. The CDR3 loop spans 17 amino acids. The J segment lost 6 bases and the V segment lost 7 bases, leaving 14 bases of the junction unmatched. The V gene's germline CDR1 is DFQATT and CDR2 SNEGSKA (reference sequence). The CDR3 region has the DNA TGCAGTGTTTGGTTGACCGGGACTAGCGGGAGGTCGGATACGCAGTATTTT. Residues: CSVWLTGTSGRSDTQYF.

This clonotype turned up a few times. The rearrangement uses TRBV5-1 and TRBJ1-2; D remains unclear. Trimming left V 6 bases short and J 7 bases short, with 16 bases between. CDR1 is SGHRS, CDR2 YFSETQ, per germline. The CDR3 runs 13 residues. CDR3 residues: CASNPGSRGGYTF. CDR3 sequence (DNA): TGCGCCAGCAATCCGGGATCCCGGGGTGGCTACACCTTC.

There are a few counts of this clonotype. The chain couples TRBV27 to TRBJ2-5, with 11 bases lining up with TRBD1. From germline, CDR1 is MNHEY and CDR2 SMNVEV (reference sequence). CDR3 size: 14 residues. V was clipped by 6 bases and J by 11 bases; unmatched bases: 11. CDR3 nucleotides: TGTGCCAGCAGACCTCTTTCCGGGACAGGGGGACAGTACTTC. Amino acids: CASRPLSGTGGQYF.

This clonotype was counted at least ten times. CDR3 sequence (DNA): TGCAGCGTAACAGGGGTAGCTGGCTACACCTTC. Encoded protein: CSVTGVAGYTF. The rearrangement joins TRBV29-1 to TRBJ1-2, with 7 bases that match TRBD1. Germline CDR1 reads SQVTM; CDR2 reads ANQGSEA. This CDR3 region has 11 residues. The J segment lost 7 bases and the V segment lost 6 bases, leaving 5 bases of the junction unmatched. Supplemented by reference TRBV29-1 and TRBJ1-2, the full variable domain reads SAVISQKPSRDICQRGTSLTIQCQVDSQVTMMFWYRQQPGQSLTLIATANQGSEATYESGFVIDKFPISRPNLTFSTLTVSNMSPEDSSIYLCSVTGVAGYTFGSGTRLTVV.

V is TRBV6-5 and J is TRBJ1-1; unclear D gene. Germline loops: CDR1 MNHEY, CDR2 SVGAGI. With 4 bases removed from V and 1 base from J, the gap between germline ends came to 13 bases. This CDR3 has 15 amino acids. CDR3 nucleotides: TGTGCCAGCAGTTCCCCGACCGCGCCGAACACTGAAGCTTTCTTT. The encoded protein is CASSSPTAPNTEAFF.

This clonotype was counted a few times. J is TRBJ2-1 and V is TRBV7-2, with D tentatively TRBD1 or TRBD2 (5 bases each). The CDR3 runs to 14 residues. Germline CDR1 and CDR2: SGHTA and FQGNSA. The ends were cut back, 6 bases at V and 7 bases at J, with 16 bases in the middle. The CDR3 here is CASSSGATRNEQFF. The CDR3 DNA is TGTGCCAGCAGTTCCGGGGCCACGCGGAATGAGCAGTTCTTC.

This clonotype appeared many times. The V gene is TRBV20-1, the J gene TRBJ2-1; D uncertain. The germline gives CDR1 DFQATT, CDR2 SNEGSKA (reference sequence). This CDR3 is 10 amino acids long. The ends were cut back, 3 bases at V and 6 bases at J, with 3 bases in the middle. The CDR3 DNA follows: TGCAGTGCTAGCTTCAATGAGCAGTTCTTC. Translated, it gives CSASFNEQFF.

This clonotype was observed a few times. This chain links TRBV21-1 with TRBJ2-7. TRBV21-1 is described as a pseudogene. This CDR3 has 12 amino acids. The CDR3 here is CASSKGEKGKYF. The CDR3 bases are TGTGCCAGCAGCAAAGGGGAAAAGGGAAAGTACTTC.

In this sample, this clonotype turned up many times. The genes are TRBV20-1 and TRBJ2-7; 9 nucleotides agree with TRBD1. This CDR3 has 14 residues. Germline CDR1 reads DFQATT; CDR2 reads SNEGSKA (reference sequence). V was clipped by 6 bases and J by 3 bases; unmatched bases: 9. CDR3 protein: CSASGQGRYYEQYF. The DNA of the CDR3 is TGCAGTGCGTCGGGACAGGGCCGTTACTACGAGCAGTACTTC.

With regard to this clonotype: It may be a read error: a sequence one base away is much more abundant. The rearrangement links TRBV7-2 to TRBJ1-2; a possible D gene is TRBD1 (5 bases). This CDR3 is built from 15 residues. The germline gives CDR1 SGHTA, CDR2 FQGNSA. CDR3 DNA: TGTGCCGGCAGCTTTGACAGAGCCTTCGACTATGGCTACACCTTC. Its translation is CAGSFDRAFDYGYTF.

The rearrangement links TRBV7-2 to TRBJ2-1, with D possibly TRBD2 on 6 matching bases. The germline CDR1 and CDR2 sequences are SGHTA and FQGNSA. The V and J ends lost 8 bases and 9 bases respectively, with 17 bases between them. There are 13 residues in the CDR3. CDR3 sequence (DNA): TGTGCCAGCGGCGGGACTCCCGGCGGTGAGCAGTTCTTC. This translates into CASGGTPGGEQFF.

This clonotype turned up a few times. One end of the junction does not line up with germline, which may come from a read error. The V call is TRBV14, the J call TRBJ1-4; TRBD1 agrees at 10 bases. The V gene's germline CDR1 is SGHDN and CDR2 FVKESK. The CDR3 is 17 residues long. The CDR3 here is CTSSHSSGTGVRKKLFF. The CDR3, as DNA: TGTACCAGCAGCCACTCCTCCGGGACAGGGGTGAGAAAAAAACTGTTTTTT.

This rearrangement joins TRBV28 to TRBJ1-3, with D possibly TRBD1 on 6 matching bases. Germline V gene lookup returns CDR1 MDHEN and CDR2 SYDVKM. Trimming removed 5 bases from V and 4 bases from J, with 15 bases in between. There are 15 residues in the CDR3. The CDR3 reads CASSTARGAGNTIYF. CDR3 bases: TGTGCCAGCAGTACCGCACGGGGGGCCGGAAACACCATATATTTT.